What follows describes a single TCR beta chain. Which antigen it targets is not known. No much larger clone is present one base from it, and per-base qualities are unavailable. These data come from a study of blood T cell repertoires in COVID-19 (dated by TCRdb to 2020 to 2022). General notes on the study: Samples from collaborators originated in the United States, Italy and Spain and spanned both the acute and convalescent phases of COVID-19. The material from the prospective study consisted of cDNA or gDNA derived from T cells, B-cell-depleted T cells, or PBMCs. The dataset comprised deeply sampled blood TCRbeta repertoires from subjects exposed to, actively infected with, or recovered from COVID-19. The repertoires were made available in a free public database intended to serve as a resource for research on the immune response to SARS-CoV-2. The samples were drawn from two sources: the first 160 participants of the ongoing ImmuneRACE study, and fewer than 1,500 subjects contributed by 6 global collaborators. Nearly every sample came with metadata listing a de-identified subject ID, COVID-19 status, age in years and sex. Where HLA class I and class II types were available, the types were taken from metadata supplied by the sample provider, not from assay-based typing.

The investigation overall reported the following: The quantity of clinical and demographic metadata differed by source and by participant and was supplied without curation.

The CDR3 holds 16 amino acids from the cysteine to the phenylalanine. CDR3 DNA is the only sequence kept; it has 48 bases, read in frame from the first base. Trimming costs V 2 bases and J 3 bases, and their ends lie 14 bases apart. CDR1 is given as MDHEN and CDR2 as SYDVKM, both from the germline V gene. In Seattle, one collaborating source enrolled patients while the infection was active and tracked those patients longitudinally over the course of disease. Collaborating institutions collected whole blood in K2EDTA tubes following their own protocols. For TCRbeta analysis, collaborators shipped samples as frozen whole blood, isolated PBMCs, or DNA extracted from either of those sample types. TCRbeta CDR3 regions were amplified from genomic DNA using the immunoSEQ Assay, a bias-controlled multiplex PCR. The study's own analysis went as follows. The number of nucleated cells in each sample was estimated by amplification of reference gene primers within the assay. To quantify the absolute abundance of each unique TCRbeta CDR3 rearrangement, sequence reads were collapsed and filtered. Productive Simpson clonality was computed per sample as the square root of Simpson's diversity index over productive rearrangements. Not all clones reach the TCRdb copy of this immuneACCESS table, which keeps in-frame sequences only. Checked studies attribute under half of the gap to unresolved V genes and leave the rest unexplained. V and J calls and clone size are given by that table; D and trimming were obtained from the DNA. This sample comprises some 400,000 clones, about 87% of them detected only once. The top ten clones comprise 8.5% to 12% of the sample.

This TCR was recovered from a woman in her twenties or thirties with COVID-19, enrolled during active disease. The sequencing input was peripheral blood. The sequence is built from TRBV28 and TRBJ2-1; the D gene is perhaps TRBD1, on 6 matching bases. The CDR3: CASSLLTGSGYNEQFF. The DNA sequence is TGTGCCAGCAGTTTACTCACAGGGTCCGGCTACAATGAGCAGTTCTTC.